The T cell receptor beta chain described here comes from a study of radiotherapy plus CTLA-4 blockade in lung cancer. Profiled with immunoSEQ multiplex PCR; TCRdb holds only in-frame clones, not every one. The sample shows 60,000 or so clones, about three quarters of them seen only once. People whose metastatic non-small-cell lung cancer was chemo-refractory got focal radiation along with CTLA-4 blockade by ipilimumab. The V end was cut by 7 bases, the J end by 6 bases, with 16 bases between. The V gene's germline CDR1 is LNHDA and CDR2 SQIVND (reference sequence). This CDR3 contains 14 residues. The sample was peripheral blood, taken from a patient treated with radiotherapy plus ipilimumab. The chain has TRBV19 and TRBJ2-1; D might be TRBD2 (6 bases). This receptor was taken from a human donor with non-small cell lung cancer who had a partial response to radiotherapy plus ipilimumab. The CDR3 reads CASTPFGTPNEQFF. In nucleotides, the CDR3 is TGTGCCAGTACCCCCTTCGGGACTCCCAATGAGCAGTTCTTC.